These 8 T cell receptor beta chains originate from one sample sequenced in a study of early T cells in non-severe SARS-CoV-2 infection. MiXCR, run by TCRdb on the 5' RACE reads, gives a single entry per CDR3 protein. The table has 60,000 to 80,000 distinct CDR3 sequences, 9% to 15% seen once. Sequences were obtained from whole blood. These receptor sequences come from an adult who was a healthcare worker with PCR-confirmed SARS-CoV-2 infection or an uninfected control (not recorded which).

This clonotype appeared a few times. The chain employs TRBV11-1 and TRBJ2-1, with D possibly matching TRBD2 (6 bases). The CDR3 totals 16 residues. The germline CDR1 and CDR2 sequences are SGHAT and FQDESV (reference sequence). V was pared by 2 bases and J by 0 bases, with 11 bases between. The CDR3: CASSLSGASSYNEQFF. For the CDR3, the DNA is TGTGCCAGCAGCTTATCGGGAGCAAGCTCCTACAATGAGCAGTTCTTC.

The chain combines TRBV7-8 with TRBJ2-1, with a weak D call TRBD2 (5 bases). Germline V gene lookup returns CDR1 SGHVS and CDR2 FQNEAQ. Trimming stripped 4 bases from V and 6 bases from J, with 16 bases between. CDR3 length: 15 amino acids. The CDR3 loop is CASSSTPDSFNEQFF. In DNA, the CDR3 is TGTGCCAGCAGCTCCACCCCGGACTCGTTCAATGAGCAGTTCTTC. Full variable domain (remainder filled in from reference TRBV7-8 and TRBJ2-1): GAGVSQSPRYKVAKRGQDVALRCDPISGHVSLFWYQQALGQGPEFLTYFQNEAQLDKSGLPSDRFFAERPEGSVSTLKIQRTQQEDSAVYLCASSSTPDSFNEQFFGPGTRLTVL.

The chain links TRBV12-5 to TRBJ2-3; a weak D match, TRBD2 (6 bases). The germline CDR1 and CDR2 sequences are LGHNT and FRNRAP. CDR3 length: 15 amino acids. V was shortened by 7 bases and J by 7 bases, with 21 bases between the two germline ends. CDR3 sequence reads: CASAPGTAAYNTQYF. CDR3 DNA: TGTGCTAGTGCCCCCGGGACTGCCGCTTATAATACGCAGTATTTT.

This clonotype was seen a few times. The chain links TRBV2 to TRBJ2-1; a possible D gene is TRBD2 (5 bases). This CDR3 spans 15 amino acids. Germline loops: CDR1 SNHLY, CDR2 FYNNEI. The ends were cut back, 0 bases at V and 2 bases at J, with 8 bases in the middle. The CDR3: CASSEALRAYNEQFF. CDR3 in DNA: TGTGCCAGCAGTGAAGCGCTGCGGGCCTACAATGAGCAGTTCTTC.

The chain employs TRBV9 and TRBJ1-1; TRBD1 is a possible D gene (6 bases). This CDR3 has 14 amino acids. V lost 3 bases, J lost 7 bases, and 16 bases lay in between. Germline V gene lookup returns CDR1 SGDLS and CDR2 YYNGEE. The CDR3 sequence is CASSGQGWGSEAFF. As DNA, the CDR3 is TGTGCCAGCAGCGGGCAGGGGTGGGGGAGTGAAGCTTTCTTT.

This clonotype was detected many times. The chain employs TRBV11-2 and TRBJ2-7, with TRBD2 matching 9 bases. CDR1 SGHAT and CDR2 FQNNGV come from the germline V gene. The CDR3 covers 16 residues. J was trimmed by 0 bases and V by 5 bases; bases with no gene match: 8. CDR3 protein: CASSPINSGSSYEQYF. In DNA, the CDR3 is TGTGCCAGCAGCCCCATAAATAGCGGGAGCTCCTACGAGCAGTACTTC.

This clonotype was seen only a few times. The rearrangement joins TRBV20-1 to TRBJ1-1, with TRBD1 matching over 7 bases. The V segment lost 3 bases and the J segment 0 bases; nucleotides outside the gene matches: 7. The CDR3 has 15 amino acids. In germline, CDR1 is DFQATT, CDR2 SNEGSKA (reference sequence). Here the CDR3 DNA reads TGCAGTGCTAGGGCACTGGGACAGATGAACACTGAAGCTTTCTTT. Translating gives CSARALGQMNTEAFF.

This clonotype was detected a few times. The chain couples TRBV20-1 to TRBJ2-7; maybe TRBD1 (5 bases). The CDR3 has 11 amino acids. V shed 8 bases and J shed 0 bases, with 8 bases lying between them. Germline V lookup: CDR1 DFQATT, CDR2 SNEGSKA (reference sequence). CDR3 loop: CSQQDSYEQYF. CDR3 DNA: TGCAGTCAACAGGACTCCTACGAGCAGTACTTC.